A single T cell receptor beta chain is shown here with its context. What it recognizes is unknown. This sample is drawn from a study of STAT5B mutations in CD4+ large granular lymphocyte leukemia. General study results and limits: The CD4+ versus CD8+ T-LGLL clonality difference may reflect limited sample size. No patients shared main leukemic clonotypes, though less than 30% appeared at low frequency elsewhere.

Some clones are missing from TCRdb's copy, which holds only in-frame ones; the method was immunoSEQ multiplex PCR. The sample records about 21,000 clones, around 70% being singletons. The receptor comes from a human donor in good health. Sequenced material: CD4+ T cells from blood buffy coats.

The CDR3 DNA follows: TGTGCCAGCAGCACGCCCGGGTCAACGCAGTATTTT. This encodes CASSTPGSTQYF. V is TRBV5-4 and J is TRBJ2-3; D remains unclear. Germline CDR1 SGHNT, CDR2 YYREEE (reference sequence). The CDR3 sequence is 12 residues long. V lost 4 bases and J lost 9, with 12 bases in between.